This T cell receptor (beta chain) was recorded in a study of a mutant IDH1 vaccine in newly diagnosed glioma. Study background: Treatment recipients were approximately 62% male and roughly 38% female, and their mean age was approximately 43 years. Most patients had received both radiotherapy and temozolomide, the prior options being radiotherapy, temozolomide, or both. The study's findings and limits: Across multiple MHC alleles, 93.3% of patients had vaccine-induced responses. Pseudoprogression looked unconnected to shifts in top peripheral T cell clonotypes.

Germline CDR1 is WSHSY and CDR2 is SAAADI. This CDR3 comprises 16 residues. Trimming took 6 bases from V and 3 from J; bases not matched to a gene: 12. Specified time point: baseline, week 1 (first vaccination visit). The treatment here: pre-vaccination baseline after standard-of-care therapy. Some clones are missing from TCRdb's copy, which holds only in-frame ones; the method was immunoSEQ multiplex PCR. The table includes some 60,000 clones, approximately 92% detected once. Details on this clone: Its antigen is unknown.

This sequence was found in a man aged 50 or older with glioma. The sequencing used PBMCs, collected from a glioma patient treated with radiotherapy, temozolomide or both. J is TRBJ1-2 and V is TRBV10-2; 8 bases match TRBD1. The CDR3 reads CASSPVAGQGDYGYTF. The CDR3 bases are TGCGCCAGCAGCCCTGTAGCTGGACAGGGAGACTATGGCTACACCTTC.